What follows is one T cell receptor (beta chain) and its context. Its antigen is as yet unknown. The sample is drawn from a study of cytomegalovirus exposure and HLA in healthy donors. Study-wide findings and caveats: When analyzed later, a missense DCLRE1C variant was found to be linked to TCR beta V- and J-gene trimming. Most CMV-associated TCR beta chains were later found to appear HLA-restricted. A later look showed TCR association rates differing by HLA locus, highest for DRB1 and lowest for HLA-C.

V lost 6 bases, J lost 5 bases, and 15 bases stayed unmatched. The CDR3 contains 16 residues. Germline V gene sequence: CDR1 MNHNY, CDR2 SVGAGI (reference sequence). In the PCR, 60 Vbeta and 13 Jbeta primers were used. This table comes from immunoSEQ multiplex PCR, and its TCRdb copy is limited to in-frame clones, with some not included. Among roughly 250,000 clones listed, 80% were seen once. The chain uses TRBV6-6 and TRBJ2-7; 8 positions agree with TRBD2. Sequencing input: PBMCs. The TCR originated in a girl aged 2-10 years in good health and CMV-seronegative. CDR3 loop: CASRDPIAGWGHEQYF. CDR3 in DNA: TGTGCCAGCAGGGACCCGATAGCGGGATGGGGCCACGAGCAGTACTTC.